The 18 T cell receptor beta chains in this list originate from one sample, sequenced in a study of somatic mutations in cytotoxic T cells in rheumatoid arthritis. Assay: immunoSEQ multiplex PCR; the TCRdb copy retains only in-frame clones and omits some. The sample lists roughly 20,000 clones, about four fifths seen once, with approximately 15% in the top ten. The sequenced material came from CD8+ T cells sorted from blood. All receptors come from an adult with rheumatoid arthritis.

The count of this clone is one. V is TRBV2 and J is TRBJ2-1, with 11 bases lining up with TRBD2. Germline loops: CDR1 SNHLY, CDR2 FYNNEI. This CDR3 spans 16 amino acids. The ends lost 4 bases at V and 4 bases at J; junction bases unmatched: 6. Here the CDR3 reads CASSGLAGKRYNEQFF. CDR3 nucleotide sequence: TGTGCCAGCAGTGGACTAGCGGGGAAGAGGTACAATGAGCAGTTCTTC.

For the CDR3, the DNA is TGTGCCAGCAGTAGTTCTGGCGGGGGGGCCCGTGAGCAGTTCTTC. Its protein is CASSSSGGGAREQFF. The chain uses TRBV27 and TRBJ2-1, with 9 nucleotides matching TRBD2. Germline V CDR1 and CDR2: MNHEY, SMNVEV (reference sequence). The CDR3 runs to 15 residues. The junction had 11 bases not matched to a gene; V was cut back by 5 bases and J by 9 bases.

There are a few counts of this clone. V is TRBV11-2 and J is TRBJ2-2; 7 nucleotides match TRBD2. CDR3 length: 14 residues. V lost 5 bases to trimming and J lost 4 bases; unmatched junction nucleotides: 4. Germline V gene data show CDR1 as SGHAT and CDR2 as FQNNGV. This CDR3 is CASSPGLSTGELFF. The CDR3 DNA follows: TGTGCCAGCAGCCCGGGACTATCCACCGGGGAGCTGTTTTTT.

This chain uses TRBV5-1 with TRBJ1-3; D call uncertain. The CDR3 runs to 14 residues. Deletions cut 0 bases from V and 7 bases from J, with 11 bases between. Germline values: CDR1 SGHRS, CDR2 YFSETQ. The DNA for the CDR3 is TGCGCCAGCAGCTTGGTAGGATTAGAGAACACCATATATTTT. Residues: CASSLVGLENTIYF.

The rearrangement joins TRBV30 to TRBJ2-1; weak D call: TRBD2 (6 bases). The CDR3 length is 12 residues. Trimming left V 1 base short and J 9 bases short, with 10 bases between. The germline gives CDR1 GTSNPN, CDR2 SVGIG (reference sequence). This CDR3 is CAWSGDGGEQFF. CDR3 DNA: TGTGCCTGGAGTGGTGACGGGGGTGAGCAGTTCTTC.

This clone was seen just once. The rearrangement uses TRBV6-1 and TRBJ2-2; D is unclear. The CDR3 is 14 amino acids. V lost 4 bases and J lost 7, with 13 bases in between. Germline CDR1 is MNHNS and CDR2 is SASEGT. CDR3 residues: CASSAYIDHGELFF. In DNA, the CDR3 is TGTGCCAGCAGTGCCTATATAGATCACGGGGAGCTGTTTTTT.

This sequence joins TRBV18 and TRBJ2-3; either TRBD1 or TRBD2 may supply D (5 bases each). The V and J ends lost 0 bases and 3 bases respectively, with 13 bases between them. The CDR3 sequence is 16 residues long. CDR1 is KGHSH, CDR2 LQKENI, per germline. DNA for the CDR3: TGTGCCAGCTCACCACCGAGGGGTCTGGGAACAGATACGCAGTATTTT. It codes for CASSPPRGLGTDTQYF. Variable domain in full (rest from reference TRBV18 and TRBJ2-3): NAGVMQNPRHLVRRRGQEARLRCSPMKGHSHVYWYRQLPEEGLKFMVYLQKENIIDESGMPKERFSAEFPKEGPSILRIQQVVRGDSAAYFCASSPPRGLGTDTQYFGPGTRLTVL.

The sample holds a few counts of this clone. The genes are TRBV5-1 and TRBJ1-4; a possible D gene is TRBD1 (5 bases). The CDR3 spans 16 residues. Germline assignment: CDR1 SGHRS and CDR2 YFSETQ. V lost 4 bases and J lost 3, with 16 bases in between. CDR3 DNA: TGCGCCAGCAGCCTAGGGGTGGGAGACTCTAATGAAAAACTGTTTTTT. Its translation: CASSLGVGDSNEKLFF.

This chain connects TRBV7-6 to TRBJ1-5; D uncertain. The length of the CDR3 is 14 residues. Per the germline V gene, CDR1 is SGHVS and CDR2 is FNYEAQ. Trimming removed 6 bases at V and 4 bases at J, with 13 bases between. The CDR3 sequence is CASSNPGSNQPQHF. CDR3 bases: TGTGCCAGCAGTAATCCGGGATCTAATCAGCCCCAGCATTTT.

The genes are TRBV29-1 and TRBJ1-2; TRBD1 might be the D (6 bases). Germline loops: CDR1 SQVTM, CDR2 ANQGSEA. This CDR3 comprises 13 residues. V lost 3 bases, J lost 6 bases, and 14 bases lay in between. The CDR3: CSVDYEQGNGYTF. CDR3 nucleotide sequence: TGCAGCGTTGACTATGAACAGGGAAATGGCTACACCTTC.

This clone was recorded a few times. V is TRBV14 and J is TRBJ1-6; tentatively, D is TRBD1 (6 bases). Germline V gene sequence: CDR1 SGHDN, CDR2 FVKESK. V gave up 5 bases and J gave up 10 bases, with 12 bases separating them. The CDR3 runs to 13 residues. CDR3 in DNA: TGTGCCAGCAGCTCTGACAGGCGGTCACCCCTCCACTTT. It specifies CASSSDRRSPLHF.

The chain links TRBV7-9 to TRBJ2-7; 9 bases align to TRBD1. V was clipped by 7 bases and J by 5 bases; unmatched bases: 6. Looked up from germline, CDR1 is SEHNR and CDR2 is FQNEAQ (reference sequence). This CDR3 contains 13 residues. CDR3 sequence (DNA): TGTGCCAGCACCTGGACAGGGGTCGACGAGCAGTACTTC. Translated: CASTWTGVDEQYF.

The chain uses TRBV11-2 and TRBJ2-5; a possible D gene is TRBD2 (6 bases). Looked up from germline, CDR1 is SGHAT and CDR2 is FQNNGV. The V end lost 0 bases, the J end lost 4 bases, and 24 bases lay between the germline ends. This CDR3 has 19 residues. The CDR3 DNA reads as TGTGCCAGCAGCTTAGATCCCGAGCGGTCGCGGGACCAGGGAGAGACCCAGTACTTC. Translating gives CASSLDPERSRDQGETQYF.

The genes are TRBV28 and TRBJ1-4; TRBD1 is a possible D gene (5 bases). V was cut by 6 bases and J by 8 bases, with 22 bases left in between. CDR1 MDHEN and CDR2 SYDVKM come from the germline V gene. CDR3 length: 16 residues. The CDR3 region has the DNA TGTGCCAGCAGCCCAAAGTCCGGAGGGGTACAGGAAAAACTGTTTTTT. It codes for CASSPKSGGVQEKLFF.

The chain combines TRBV4-1 with TRBJ2-7; D may be TRBD2 (5 bases). The CDR3 is made up of 15 amino acids. The V gene's germline CDR1 is MGHRA and CDR2 YSYEKL. V gave up 4 bases and J gave up 0 bases, with 13 bases separating them. CDR3 in amino acids: CASSPETGFSYEQYF. CDR3 nucleotide sequence: TGCGCCAGCAGCCCCGAGACGGGGTTCTCCTACGAGCAGTACTTC.

The CDR3, as DNA: TGTGCCAGCAGTTTAGCTGGGGGTTGGCTTATATACAATGAGCAGTTCTTC. It encodes CASSLAGGWLIYNEQFF. V and J are TRBV27 and TRBJ2-1; D is possibly TRBD1 or TRBD2 (5 bases each). Trimming took off 2 bases at V and 4 bases at J, with 18 bases between the two ends. This CDR3 comprises 17 residues. Germline loops: CDR1 MNHEY, CDR2 SMNVEV (reference sequence).

The chain links TRBV30 to TRBJ2-3; D remains ambiguous. Germline V CDR1 and CDR2: GTSNPN, SVGIG (reference sequence). Trimming removed 2 bases from V and 0 bases from J, with 9 bases in between. The CDR3 spans 14 residues. CDR3 nucleotide sequence: TGTGCCTGGAGTTTCGGAGCTAGCACAGATACGCAGTATTTT. Amino acids: CAWSFGASTDTQYF.

This clone has a single count. The chain is built from TRBV5-6 and TRBJ2-7; D might be TRBD2 (6 bases). The V end lost 4 bases, the J end lost 3 bases, and 14 bases lay between the germline ends. CDR1 and CDR2 (germline): SGHDT, YYEEEE. This CDR3 spans 14 amino acids. Here the CDR3 reads CASSAWGVLYEQYV. CDR3 DNA sequence: TGTGCCAGCAGCGCCTGGGGGGTCCTCTACGAGCAGTACGTC.